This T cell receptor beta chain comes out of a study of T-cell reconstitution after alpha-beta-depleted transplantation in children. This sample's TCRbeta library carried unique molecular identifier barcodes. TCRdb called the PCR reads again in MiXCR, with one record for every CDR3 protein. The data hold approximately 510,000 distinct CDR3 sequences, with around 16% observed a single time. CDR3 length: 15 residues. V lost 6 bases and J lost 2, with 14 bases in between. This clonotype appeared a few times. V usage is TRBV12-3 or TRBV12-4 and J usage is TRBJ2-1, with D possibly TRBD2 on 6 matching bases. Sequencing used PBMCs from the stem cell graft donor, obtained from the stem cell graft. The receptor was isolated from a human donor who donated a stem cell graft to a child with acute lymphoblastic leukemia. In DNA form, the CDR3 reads TGTGCCAGCAGCTTTAGCGGAGCGACCTACAATGAGCAGTTCTTC. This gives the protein CASSFSGATYNEQFF.